This paragraph reports one T cell receptor beta chain. Germline CDR1 reads SEHNR; CDR2 reads FQNEAQ (reference sequence). V was clipped by 3 bases and J by 5 bases; unmatched bases: 5. The CDR3 extends over 14 amino acids. This entry belongs to a study of blood T cell repertoires in COVID-19. Across the whole study: Both acute and convalescent COVID-19 samples were obtained from the United States, Italy and Spain. The cDNA or gDNA used as material had been derived from T cells, B-cell-depleted T cells, or PBMCs.

Study processing details: Reference gene primer amplification in the assay estimated nucleated cell counts. Sequenced by immunoSEQ multiplex PCR; TCRdb stores in-frame clones only, minus some. That table furnishes V, J and clone size, whereas the DNA furnished D and trimming. The table includes 90,000 or so clones, approximately 87% detected once. The source material was peripheral blood. This TCR was recovered from a human donor in a cohort sampled during active COVID-19. This chain joins TRBV7-9 and TRBJ1-1; 8 bases fit TRBD1. CDR3 sequence: CASSFDRGGTEAFF. CDR3 in DNA: TGTGCCAGCAGCTTCGACAGGGGTGGAACTGAAGCTTTCTTT. The entire variable domain, with the rest obtained from reference TRBV7-9 and TRBJ1-1, is as follows: DTGVSQNPRHKITKRGQNVTFRCDPISEHNRLYWYRQTLGQGPEFLTYFQNEAQLEKSRLLSDRFSAERPKGSFSTLEIQRTEQGDSAMYLCASSFDRGGTEAFFGQGTRLTVV.